This T cell receptor (beta chain) originates from a study of OX40 agonist ivuxolimab in advanced cancers. The overall study: A mean age of approximately 64 years, range about 20 to 79, was recorded, and 70% to 85% were male.

A word on this clone: The antigen remains unidentified. Other DNA variants within this sample encode the same CDR3.

Regarding the study as a whole: The study observed clonal expansion of CD4+ and CD8+ blood T cells by week 6 at 0.1 to 3.0 mg/kg. The study found that CD8+ T cells averaged more expanded clones than CD4+.

Sequencing was performed with immunoSEQ multiplex PCR; in TCRdb, only in-frame clones are kept and a portion is missing. The sample contains tens of thousands of clones, roughly four fifths of which appear only once. The source is an adult with an advanced solid tumor such as melanoma, head and neck, liver or kidney cancer. Sequences were derived from CD4+ or CD8+ T cells sorted from blood, sampled in a trial of the OX40 agonist ivuxolimab.

This CDR3 reads CASSPPGQGNTGELFF. The CDR3 nucleotides read TGTGCCAGCTCACCACCGGGACAGGGGAACACCGGGGAGCTGTTTTTT. The genes are TRBV18 and TRBJ2-2; 9 bases align to TRBD1. Germline-derived CDR1 and CDR2 are KGHSH and LQKENI. The CDR3 is 16 amino acids. V was clipped by 0 bases and J by 1 base; unmatched bases: 0.